This T cell receptor (beta chain) is from a study of blood T cells in healthy people across ages. Study overall: Template switching captured about one barcoded beta molecule per two T cells.

The V end was cut by 2 bases, the J end by 4 bases, with 11 bases between. This CDR3 is built from 14 residues. The germline V gene encodes CDR1 MDHEN and CDR2 SYDVKM. Primed by a sample-barcoded 5' primer and a J-beta primer mix, a second PCR proceeded for about 6 to 11 cycles. TCRdb called the 5' RACE reads again in MiXCR, with one record for every CDR3 protein. The sample lists approximately 690,000 distinct CDR3 sequences; roughly three fifths were seen once. The sample was blood. The rearrangement uses TRBV28 and TRBJ1-2, with D possibly TRBD1 on 5 matching bases. This receptor was taken from a man aged 55 to 70 in good health. CDR3 bases: TGTGCCAGCAGTTTAGCAGGGTGGGCCTATGGCTACACCTTC. Translating gives CASSLAGWAYGYTF.